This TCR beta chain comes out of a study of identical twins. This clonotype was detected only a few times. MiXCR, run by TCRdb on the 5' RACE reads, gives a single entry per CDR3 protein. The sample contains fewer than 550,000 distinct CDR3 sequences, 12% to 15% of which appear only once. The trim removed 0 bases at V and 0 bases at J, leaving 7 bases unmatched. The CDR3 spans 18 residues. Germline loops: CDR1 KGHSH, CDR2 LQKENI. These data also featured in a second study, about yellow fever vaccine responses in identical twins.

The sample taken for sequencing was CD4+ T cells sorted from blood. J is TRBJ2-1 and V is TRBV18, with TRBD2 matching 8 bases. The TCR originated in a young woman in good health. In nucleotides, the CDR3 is TGTGCCAGCTCACCACCCACGGGGGGGCCCAGCTCCTACAATGAGCAGTTCTTC. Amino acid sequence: CASSPPTGGPSSYNEQFF.